A few counts support the clone carrying this TCR beta chain. What it binds is not known. The sample is drawn from a study of cytomegalovirus exposure and HLA in healthy donors. Notes on the study in general: CMV serostatus was the only immune exposure information that was available. A few chains tied to CMV proved CMV antigen-specific in vitro.

CDR1 and CDR2 from the germline V gene are SGHTS and YDEGEE. The CDR3 has 17 residues. V was pared by 4 bases and J by 2 bases, with 7 bases of the junction left unmatched. The PCR made use of 60 Vbeta and 13 Jbeta primers. As originally analysed: About 83 million unique TCR beta chains, roughly 10 million shared, were counted in a later analysis. Using immunoSEQ multiplex PCR, the repertoire was profiled, and TCRdb retains in-frame clones only, with some absent. The DNA was the basis for D and trimming; V, J and clone size are from that table. Found here are fewer than 150,000 clones, approximately 72% of them singletons; the top ten hold approximately 8.2%.

V usage is TRBV5-8 and J usage is TRBJ2-5; 14 nucleotides agree with TRBD2. Sequenced: PBMCs. The TCR originated in a woman aged 35 to 49 in good health and CMV-seropositive. The chain's CDR3 is CASSLDGLAGGQETQYF. For the CDR3, the DNA is TGTGCCAGCAGCCTCGATGGACTAGCGGGGGGACAAGAGACCCAGTACTTC.